This TCR beta chain appears in the sequencing data of a study of blood T cell repertoires in COVID-19. Study-wide context: Acute-phase and convalescent COVID-19 samples originated in the United States, Italy and Spain.

This clone was seen a handful of times. Assay used: immunoSEQ multiplex PCR; TCRdb lists only in-frame clones, some missing. The table records around 90,000 clones, around 85% of them present only once. CDR1 and CDR2 from the germline V gene are SQVTM and ANQGSEA. This CDR3 region has 11 residues. V shed 6 bases and J 7 bases; nucleotides not matched to a gene: 5. V and J are TRBV29-1 and TRBJ1-1; 7 nucleotides align to TRBD1. The sequenced sample was peripheral blood. This TCR was sampled from a woman in her 70s with active or convalescent COVID-19. DNA for the CDR3: TGCAGCGTGGCAGGGGGAGATGAAGCTTTCTTT. It specifies CSVAGGDEAFF.